The T cell receptor beta chain described here comes from a study of cytomegalovirus exposure and HLA in healthy donors. Study observations and caveats: A later analysis found most CMV-associated TCR beta chains apparently HLA-restricted. Earlier analysis found most TCR beta V segments productive about 87% or about 30% of the time.

Primers for the PCR totalled 60 Vbeta and 13 Jbeta. Only in-frame clones appear in the TCRdb table, and some are missing; sequencing was by immunoSEQ multiplex PCR. This repertoire shows under 200,000 clones, roughly 86% found once; its top ten account for around 3.6%. As regards this clone: Its antigen is still unknown.

Trimming stripped 2 bases from V and 0 bases from J, with 11 bases between. The CDR3 covers 17 residues. The germline gives CDR1 MNHNS, CDR2 SASEGT. The clonotype originates from a man aged 35 to 55 in good health and CMV-seropositive. V gene TRBV6-1 combines with J gene TRBJ2-6; a weak D match, TRBD2 (5 bases). The specimen sequenced was PBMCs. In DNA form, the CDR3 reads TGTGCCAGCAGTGAAAGTTCGGAGGTCTCTGGGGCCAACGTCCTGACTTTC. The encoded protein is CASSESSEVSGANVLTF.